This paragraph covers one TCR beta chain sequence. The record originates from a study of glioma-infiltrating T cells after dendritic cell vaccination. The wider study: Dendritic cell vaccine was injected intradermally three times, biweekly.

Time point of the sample: after dendritic cell vaccination, including at tumor progression/relapse. Sequencing used immunoSEQ multiplex PCR; TCRdb keeps in-frame clones, though not all of them. The table has some 90,000 clones, 75% to 90% seen once. This TCR was sampled from a human donor with glioblastoma. Here the sequenced sample was blood, taken after dendritic cell vaccination.

The CDR3 protein is CASSEALGREPGELFF. CDR3 bases: TGTGCCAGCAGTGAAGCGTTGGGGAGGGAGCCCGGGGAGCTGTTTTTT. J is TRBJ2-2 and V is TRBV6-1; 7 positions match TRBD2. Trimming removed 0 bases from V and 6 bases from J; junction bases left unmatched: 7. Looked up from germline, CDR1 is MNHNS and CDR2 is SASEGT. The CDR3 spans 16 residues.